One TCR beta chain is described in this entry. Antigen unknown. This entry comes from a study of cytomegalovirus exposure and HLA in healthy donors. Looking at the study overall: As released early, the data held 80 million to 90 million unique TCRs from HLA-typed donors.

Study results and caveats: An analysis that was carried out later associated 15,000 to 20,000 TCR beta sequences with HLA alleles at 0.05 false discovery rate.

This PCR relied on a set of 60 Vbeta primers and 13 Jbeta primers. The authors' processing: A later analysis tallied about 80 million unique TCR beta chains, some 12 million of them shared. TCRdb keeps only in-frame clones here, not all; method: immunoSEQ multiplex PCR. The V and J calls and the clone size are those of that table, but D and trimming were determined from the DNA. Reported are approximately 72,000 clones; the ten largest clones contain under 3%. The CDR3 is made up of 13 amino acids. The V and J ends lost 8 bases and 4 bases respectively, with 12 bases between them. The germline CDR1 and CDR2 sequences are SNHLY and FYNNEI.

Sequencing was performed on PBMCs. This receptor was identified in a man aged 35-49 years in good health and CMV-seronegative. The chain couples TRBV2 to TRBJ1-5; D may be TRBD1 (6 bases). The CDR3 DNA reads as TGTGCCAGCCTCAGGACAGCGAATCAGCCCCAGCATTTT. Translating gives CASLRTANQPQHF. Full variable domain (missing parts from reference TRBV2 and TRBJ1-5): EPEVTQTPSHQVTQMGQEVILRCVPISNHLYFYWYRQILGQKVEFLVSFYNNEISEKSEIFDDQFSVERPDGSNFTLKIRSTKLEDSAMYFCASLRTANQPQHFGDGTRLSIL.